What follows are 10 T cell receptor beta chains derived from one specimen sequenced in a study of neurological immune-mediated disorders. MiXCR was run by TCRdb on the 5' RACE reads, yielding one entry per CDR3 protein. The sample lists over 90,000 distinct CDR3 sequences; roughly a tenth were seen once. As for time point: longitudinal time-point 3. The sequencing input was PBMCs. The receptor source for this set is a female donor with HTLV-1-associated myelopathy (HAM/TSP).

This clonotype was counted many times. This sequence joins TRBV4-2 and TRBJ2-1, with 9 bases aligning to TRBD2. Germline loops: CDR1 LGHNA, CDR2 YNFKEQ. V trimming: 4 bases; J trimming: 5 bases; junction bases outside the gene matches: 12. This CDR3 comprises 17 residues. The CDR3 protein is CASSLLTSGFRNNEQFF. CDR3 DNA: TGTGCCAGCAGCCTGTTGACTAGCGGCTTCCGTAACAATGAGCAGTTCTTC.

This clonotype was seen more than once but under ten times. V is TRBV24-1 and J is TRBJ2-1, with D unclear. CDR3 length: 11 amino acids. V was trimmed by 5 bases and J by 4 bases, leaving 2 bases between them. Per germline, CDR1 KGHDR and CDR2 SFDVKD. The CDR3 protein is CATSGYNEQFF. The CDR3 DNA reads TGTGCCACCAGTGGGTACAATGAGCAGTTCTTC.

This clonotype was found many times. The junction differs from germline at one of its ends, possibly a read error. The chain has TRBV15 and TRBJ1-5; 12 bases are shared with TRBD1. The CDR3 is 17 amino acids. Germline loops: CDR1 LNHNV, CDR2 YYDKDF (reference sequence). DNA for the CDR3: TGTGCTACCAGCACCGTCAGGTTGGGACAGGGGGCCTCAGGATTCCATTTT. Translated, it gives CATSTVRLGQGASGFHF. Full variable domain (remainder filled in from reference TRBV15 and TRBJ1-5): DAMVIQNPRYQVTQFGKPVTLSCSQTLNHNVMYWYQQKSSQAPKLLFHYYDKDFNNEADTPDNFQSRRPNTSFCFLDIRSPGLGDTAMYLCATSTVRLGQGASGFHFGDGTRLSIL.

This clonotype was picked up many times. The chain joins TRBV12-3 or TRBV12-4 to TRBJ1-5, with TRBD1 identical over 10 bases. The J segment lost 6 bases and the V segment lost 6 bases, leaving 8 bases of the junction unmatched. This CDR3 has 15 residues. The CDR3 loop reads CASRSRQGAGQPQHF. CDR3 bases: TGTGCCAGCAGGTCGAGACAGGGGGCTGGTCAGCCCCAGCATTTT.

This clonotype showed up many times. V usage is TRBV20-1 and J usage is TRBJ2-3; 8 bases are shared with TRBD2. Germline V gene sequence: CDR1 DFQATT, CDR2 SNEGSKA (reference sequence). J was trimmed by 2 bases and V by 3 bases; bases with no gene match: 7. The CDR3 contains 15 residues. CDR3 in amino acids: CSASDQRGNTDTQYF. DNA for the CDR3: TGCAGTGCTAGTGATCAGCGGGGGAACACAGATACGCAGTATTTT.

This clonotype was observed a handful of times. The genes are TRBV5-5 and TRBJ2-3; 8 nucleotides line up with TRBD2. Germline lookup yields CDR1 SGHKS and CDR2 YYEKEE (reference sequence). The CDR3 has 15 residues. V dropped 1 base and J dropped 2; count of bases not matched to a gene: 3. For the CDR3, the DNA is TGTGCCAGCAGCTTGTCGGGGGGGGTCACAGATACGCAGTATTTT. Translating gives CASSLSGGVTDTQYF.

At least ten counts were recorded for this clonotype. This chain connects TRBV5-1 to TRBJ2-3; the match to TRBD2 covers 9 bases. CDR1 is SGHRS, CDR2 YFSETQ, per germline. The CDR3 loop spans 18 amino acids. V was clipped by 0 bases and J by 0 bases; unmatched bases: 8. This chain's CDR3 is CASSLDWASGASTDTQYF. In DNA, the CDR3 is TGCGCCAGCAGCTTGGATTGGGCTAGCGGGGCTAGCACAGATACGCAGTATTTT. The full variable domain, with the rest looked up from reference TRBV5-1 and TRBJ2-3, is KAGVTQTPRYLIKTRGQQVTLSCSPISGHRSVSWYQQTPGQGLQFLFEYFSETQRNKGNFPGRFSGRQFSNSRSEMNVSTLELGDSALYLCASSLDWASGASTDTQYFGPGTRLTVL.

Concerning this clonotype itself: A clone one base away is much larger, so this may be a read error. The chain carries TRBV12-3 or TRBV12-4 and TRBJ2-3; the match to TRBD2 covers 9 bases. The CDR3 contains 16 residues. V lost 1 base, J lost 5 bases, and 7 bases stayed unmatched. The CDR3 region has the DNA TGTGCCAGCAGTTTAGGTGCGGGGGGGCCTATAGATACGCAGTATTTT. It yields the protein CASSLGAGGPIDTQYF.

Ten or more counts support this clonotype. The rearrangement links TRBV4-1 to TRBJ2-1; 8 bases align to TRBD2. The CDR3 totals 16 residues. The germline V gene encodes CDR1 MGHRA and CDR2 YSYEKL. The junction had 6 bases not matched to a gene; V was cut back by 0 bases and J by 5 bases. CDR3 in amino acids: CASSQDPSGGDNEQFF. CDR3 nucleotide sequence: TGCGCCAGCAGCCAAGATCCGAGCGGGGGCGACAATGAGCAGTTCTTC.

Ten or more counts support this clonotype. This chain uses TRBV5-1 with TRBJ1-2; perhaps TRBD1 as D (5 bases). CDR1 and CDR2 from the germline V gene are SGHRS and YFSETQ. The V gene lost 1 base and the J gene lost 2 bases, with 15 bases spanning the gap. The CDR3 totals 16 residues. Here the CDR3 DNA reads TGCGCCAGCAGCTTGCGTCCCAGGGAGGACAACTATGGCTACACCTTC. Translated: CASSLRPREDNYGYTF. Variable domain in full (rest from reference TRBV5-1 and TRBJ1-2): KAGVTQTPRYLIKTRGQQVTLSCSPISGHRSVSWYQQTPGQGLQFLFEYFSETQRNKGNFPGRFSGRQFSNSRSEMNVSTLELGDSALYLCASSLRPREDNYGYTFGSGTRLTVV.